The 10 T cell receptor beta chains reported below all come from one sample, sequenced in a study of PD-1 blockade in mismatch repair-deficient tumors. Repertoires were generated with immunoSEQ multiplex PCR, while TCRdb's copy carries only in-frame clones and drops some. The repertoire holds 40,000 or so clones, with 80% to 85% as singletons. The material was PBMCs, obtained 38 to 40 weeks after starting pembrolizumab. The receptors stem from an adult with mismatch repair-deficient cancer.

This clone has just a few counts. This chain joins TRBV5-7 and TRBJ1-5; D perhaps matches TRBD1 (6 bases). TRBV5-7 belongs to the ORF category, with a function that is uncertain. The CDR3 length is 18 residues. V was trimmed by 2 bases and J by 6 bases, leaving 24 bases between them. The CDR3: CASSFSRDTKVRSQPQHF. CDR3 nucleotides: TGTGCCAGCAGCTTCAGCCGGGACACCAAGGTCAGGAGTCAGCCCCAGCATTTT.

V is TRBV6-5 and J is TRBJ2-7; a possible D gene is TRBD1 (6 bases). Trimming left V 2 bases short and J 2 bases short, with 13 bases between. The CDR3 contains 15 residues. Germline values: CDR1 MNHEY, CDR2 SVGAGI. CDR3 bases: TGTGCCAGCAGTTACGGGTGGGGACAAGCCTACGAGCAGTACTTC. Protein: CASSYGWGQAYEQYF.

The chain is built from TRBV5-1 and TRBJ2-7, with TRBD2 identical over 7 bases. Germline CDR1 and CDR2: SGHRS and YFSETQ. The CDR3 sequence is 16 residues long. The J segment lost 2 bases and the V segment lost 0 bases, leaving 8 bases of the junction unmatched. CDR3 region: CASSLGSGTNTYEQYF. CDR3 DNA: TGCGCCAGCAGCTTGGGTTCCGGGACTAATACCTACGAGCAGTACTTC.

The chain carries TRBV9 and TRBJ2-2; unclear D gene. The germline CDR1 and CDR2 sequences are SGDLS and YYNGEE. The CDR3 loop spans 15 amino acids. The V gene lost 0 bases and the J gene lost 7 bases, with 13 bases spanning the gap. Here the CDR3 DNA reads TGTGCCAGCAGCGTAGTGCACACGAGAGGCGGGGAGCTGTTTTTT. Protein product: CASSVVHTRGGELFF.

The CDR3 protein is CASGSSGTGVSSSNEQFF. CDR3 sequence (DNA): TGCGCCAGCGGGTCATCTGGGACAGGGGTCAGTTCGAGCAATGAGCAGTTCTTC. This rearrangement joins TRBV5-1 to TRBJ2-1, with 10 nucleotides matching TRBD1. From germline, CDR1 is SGHRS and CDR2 YFSETQ. CDR3 size: 18 residues. Trimming removed 7 bases from V and 6 bases from J; junction bases left unmatched: 19.

The V gene is TRBV7-9, the J gene TRBJ1-1, with 8 positions matching TRBD1. This CDR3 has 17 residues. With V trimmed by 5 bases and J by 5 bases, 16 bases remained unmatched. In germline, CDR1 is SEHNR, CDR2 FQNEAQ (reference sequence). CDR3 coding DNA: TGTGCCAGCAGCCCAATGAATGGGGGCAGGGGGCCGACTGAAGCTTTCTTT. This encodes CASSPMNGGRGPTEAFF.

This rearrangement joins TRBV28 to TRBJ1-2; TRBD1 might be the D (6 bases). Per germline, CDR1 MDHEN and CDR2 SYDVKM. The germline V and J ends were trimmed by 4 bases and 8 bases, with 14 bases remaining between them. This CDR3 spans 13 amino acids. In nucleotides, the CDR3 is TGTGCCAGCAGTTCTGGGGGGGCGAAGGGCTACACCTTC. It translates to CASSSGGAKGYTF.

This sequence joins TRBV28 and TRBJ2-7; D may be TRBD2 (5 bases). The germline V and J ends were trimmed by 3 bases and 2 bases, with 17 bases remaining between them. Germline V CDR1 and CDR2: MDHEN, SYDVKM. CDR3 length: 16 amino acids. CDR3 residues: CASSLPHAYGTYEQYF. DNA for the CDR3: TGTGCCAGCAGTTTGCCCCATGCTTACGGGACCTACGAGCAGTACTTC.

This chain joins TRBV27 and TRBJ2-1; 11 bases match TRBD2. Germline V CDR1 and CDR2: MNHEY, SMNVEV (reference sequence). V trimming: 3 bases; J trimming: 4 bases; junction bases outside the gene matches: 2. The CDR3 runs to 15 residues. The CDR3 loop reads CASSLTSGNYNEQFF. The CDR3 region has the DNA TGTGCCAGCAGTTTGACTAGCGGGAATTACAATGAGCAGTTCTTC.

The chain links TRBV29-1 to TRBJ2-1; a possible D gene is TRBD1 (6 bases). Trimming stripped 6 bases from V and 4 bases from J, with 13 bases between. The CDR3 extends over 13 amino acids. Germline assignment: CDR1 SQVTM and CDR2 ANQGSEA. CDR3 sequence (DNA): TGCAGCGTAGAATGGACAGTTTACAATGAGCAGTTCTTC. Its translation is CSVEWTVYNEQFF.